The present TCR beta chain was sequenced within a study of human T cells and chemical hapten exposure. Study information: Small differences in pooled library volume mainly drove the variation in TCR yields per sample.

Time point of the sample: healthy volunteer bleed at 6 weeks. The authors' total RNA extraction used unfractionated whole blood. Broader study findings: DPC sensitization produced no change in TCRs with frequency above 1 in 1000.

Notes on this clonotype: No antigen is known for it.

The CDR3 is 16 amino acids. Between the trimmed V and J ends, which lost 2 bases and 8 bases, there was a span of 16 bases. Germline CDR1 reads MNHEY; CDR2 reads SVGAGI. The authors' processing: With a range of about 20,000 to 750,000, the median per sample was about 87,000 TCRs. TCRdb used MiXCR to reprocess the RACE reads, holding one entry per CDR3 protein. It is TCRdb's table, rather than the study itself, that gives the V and J calls and clone size. Here the sample spans around 80,000 distinct CDR3 sequences, over 6.5% being singletons. What was sequenced was whole blood. The receptor comes from a male donor in good health. Some clones in this sample may be carry-over from other donors' samples. The chain couples TRBV6-5 to TRBJ1-6; tentative D call: TRBD1 (5 bases). The CDR3: CASSYRGGVLYSPLHF. CDR3 sequence (DNA): TGTGCCAGCAGTTACCGGGGCGGAGTTTTATATTCACCCCTCCACTTT.